The rows below give T cell receptor beta chains drawn from one sample of a study of blood T cell repertoires in COVID-19. Sequencing was performed with immunoSEQ multiplex PCR; in TCRdb, only in-frame clones are kept and a portion is missing. The sample has a few hundred thousand clones; around 83% are singletons. Source material: peripheral blood. All receptors come from a man aged 18-30 years with active or convalescent COVID-19. The CDR3 runs from the conserved cysteine through the conserved F or W. Fields, in order: D gene, J gene, clone size, V gene, CDR3 protein, CDR3 DNA. A D gene is named only where the DNA matches it firmly. The size field is filled for only some rows; it gives once, few, many or a size class.

-,TRBJ1-4,-,TRBV18,CASSIRATNEKLFF,TGTGCCAGCTCAATTCGGGCAACTAATGAAAAACTGTTTTTT
TRBD2,TRBJ2-7,-,TRBV6-5,CASRGLAESREYF,TGTGCCAGCAGGGGACTAGCGGAGTCGAGGGAGTACTTC
TRBD1,TRBJ1-2,once,TRBV30,CAWSVGPGTDTLYGYTF,TGTGCCTGGAGTGTGGGTCCCGGGACAGACACCCTCTATGGCTACACCTTC
-,TRBJ2-7,-,TRBV6-5,CASSYPGREQYF,TGTGCCAGCAGTTACCCAGGCAGGGAGCAGTACTTC
-,TRBJ2-1,-,TRBV4-3,CASSPDPGNEQFF,TGCGCCAGCAGCCCAGACCCCGGGAATGAGCAGTTCTTC
TRBD1,TRBJ2-7,-,TRBV28,CASRPGDSLGYEQYF,TGTGCCAGCAGACCAGGGGACAGTCTCGGCTACGAGCAGTACTTC
-,TRBJ1-4,-,TRBV10-3,CAISEGRARSRELFF,TGTGCCATCAGTGAGGGGAGGGCACGGAGTCGGGAACTGTTTTTT
-,TRBJ2-1,-,TRBV5-4,CASSLAASSYEQFF,TGTGCCAGCAGCTTGGCCGCTTCGAGTTATGAGCAGTTCTTC
-,TRBJ2-7,-,TRBV2,CASRFDSHEQYF,TGTGCCAGCCGGTTCGATTCGCACGAGCAGTACTTC
-,TRBJ2-7,-,TRBV5-6,CASSPQDRMAGEQYF,TGTGCCAGCAGCCCCCAGGACAGGATGGCGGGGGAGCAGTACTTC
-,TRBJ2-1,few,TRBV5-1,CASSFTGRDYNEQFF,TGCGCCAGCAGCTTCACCGGACGGGATTACAATGAGCAGTTCTTC
-,TRBJ2-6,-,TRBV7-3,CASSLDSSGANVLTF,TGTGCCAGCAGCCTGGACAGCTCTGGGGCCAACGTCCTGACTTTC
-,TRBJ1-6,-,TRBV6-5,CASSYSMMGLRSPLHF,TGTGCCAGCAGTTACTCGATGATGGGTTTGAGGTCACCCCTCCACTTT
TRBD2,TRBJ2-1,-,TRBV5-1,CASRPTSGSRNEQFF,TGCGCCAGCAGGCCAACTAGCGGGAGTCGCAATGAGCAGTTCTTC
-,TRBJ1-2,-,TRBV7-2,CASSLRPGGDYGYTF,TGTGCCAGCAGCTTACGGCCGGGGGGCGACTATGGCTACACCTTC
-,TRBJ1-2,-,TRBV18,CASSRQVPFYGYTF,TGTGCCAGCTCAAGACAGGTTCCGTTTTATGGCTACACCTTC
-,TRBJ1-1,-,TRBV4-2,CASSHLGEGNTEAFF,TGTGCCAGCAGCCATCTGGGCGAAGGAAACACTGAAGCTTTCTTT
-,TRBJ1-1,-,TRBV6-5,CASSLTGNTEAFF,TGTGCCAGCAGCTTGACAGGGAACACTGAAGCTTTCTTT